A selection of T cell receptor beta chains follows, all from one sample in a study of blood T cell repertoires in COVID-19. Measured with immunoSEQ multiplex PCR; TCRdb has only the in-frame clones, and not every one. The sample records 170,000 or so clones, 80% to 85% being singletons. Source material: peripheral blood. The receptors here all came from a woman aged 60-75 years with acute or convalescent COVID-19. Both conserved end residues are part of each CDR3.

v_gene: TRBV30; CDR3aa: CAWSADRGWEKLFF
v_gene: TRBV7-7; CDR3aa: CASSLDKGGLQYF
v_gene: TRBV7-9; CDR3aa: CASSGQGAWYEQYF
v_gene: TRBV3-1/TRBV3-2; CDR3aa: CASSQGRSPYYEQYF
v_gene: TRBV10-2; CDR3aa: CAIAKAGAHNEQFF
v_gene: TRBV5-1; CDR3aa: CASSLVERGTYEQYF
v_gene: TRBV5-6; CDR3aa: CASSFNREGNTEAFF
v_gene: TRBV7-3; CDR3aa: CASSSGGGYTF
v_gene: TRBV19; CDR3aa: CASSILSLTGGRTYEQYF
v_gene: TRBV10-3; CDR3aa: CAISEAGSNQPQHF